Detailed here is one T cell receptor (beta chain). Its antigen is unknown. Base quality data are lacking; no much larger clone is found one base away. This sample stems from a study of blood T cell repertoires in COVID-19 (TCRdb year 2020). Study-level background: Samples covering the acute and convalescent phases of COVID-19 were provided by collaborators in the United States, Italy and Spain. HLA class I and class II types, where available, came from metadata supplied by the sample provider rather than from assay-based typing. Samples came from the ongoing ImmuneRACE study (first 160 participants) plus 1,254 subjects from 6 global collaborators. Subjects who had been exposed to COVID-19, were actively infected with it, or had recovered from it provided the deeply sampled blood TCRbeta repertoires that made up the dataset. Sample metadata almost always included a de-identified subject ID, COVID-19 status, age in years and sex. The material from the prospective study consisted of cDNA or gDNA derived from T cells, B-cell-depleted T cells, or PBMCs. The repertoires were made available in a free public database intended to serve as a resource for research on the immune response to SARS-CoV-2.

The collaborating institutions used their own protocols to collect whole blood in K2EDTA tubes. For TCRbeta analysis, collaborators shipped samples as frozen whole blood, isolated PBMCs, or DNA extracted from either of those sample types. What the research found in general, with its limitations: How much clinical and demographic metadata was included differed by source and by participant, and the metadata was provided uncurated.

TCRbeta CDR3 regions were amplified from genomic DNA by means of the immunoSEQ Assay, a bias-controlled multiplex PCR. Concerning the study's data processing: The number of nucleated cells in each sample was estimated from the amplification of reference gene primers within the assay. To quantify the absolute abundance of each unique TCRbeta CDR3 rearrangement, sequence reads were collapsed and filtered. For each sample, productive Simpson clonality was calculated by taking the square root of Simpson's diversity index across productive rearrangements. Drawn from immuneACCESS, this table holds only the in-frame rearrangements with V and J called that TCRdb kept. Clones are partly lost; checked studies trace under half to an unresolved V gene and leave the rest unexplained. The DNA gave D and trimming, while V, J and clone size come from that table. The sample table shows 120,000 to 150,000 clones, and over 75% are seen once. The ten largest clones take up over 9.5% of the sample.

Reading from cysteine to phenylalanine, the CDR3 counts 15 amino acids. Of all the DNA, just the CDR3 is kept, 45 bases in frame from base 1. The V end gives up 4 bases and the J end 2 bases, leaving 7 bases in the junction not matched to a gene. Reading the germline V gene gives CDR1 SQVTM and CDR2 ANQGSEA. The sequence was obtained from a man between 60 and 75 years old with active or convalescent COVID-19. Material: peripheral blood. The chain is made from TRBV29-1 and TRBJ2-3; TRBD2 fits 9 bases in the junction. At the DNA level, the sequence is TGCAGCGTTGCCCCAGCGGGAGGTCTCACAGATACGCAGTATTTT. This yields the protein CSVAPAGGLTDTQYF.